This T cell receptor beta chain is from a study of cytomegalovirus exposure and HLA in healthy donors (dated by TCRdb to between 2016 and 2019). For context, the study as a whole: In an earlier analysis of under 600 of the donors, 276 Gb of sequence data and just under 120 million unique TCR beta sequences from about 190 million T cells were reported. An early release covering about 600 HLA-typed donors comprised approximately 300 gigabases of sequencing data and 85 million or so unique TCR sequences. Of the 300 to 500 genotyped donors, less than 85% were placed in the genetic ancestry cluster associated with self-reported Caucasian donors. The study was designed to test whether signatures of past pathogen exposure could be identified by cataloging public T cell receptors. Using immunosequencing, the study profiled T cell repertoires from 550 to 750 subjects and related those repertoires to cytomegalovirus serostatus. A separate validation cohort of some 130 different subjects was used in addition to the roughly 720-subject first cohort. The study combined high-throughput TCR immunosequencing, statistical association of individual TCRs with disease status, and machine learning to predict cytomegalovirus infection status. A later analysis re-analyzed previously published TCR beta repertoires from 650 to 800 donors and added high-resolution HLA genotyping to study TCR occurrence patterns. Rather than using new phenotypic data, the later analysis identified candidate immune exposures from TCR beta sequences and from how often those sequences occurred across donors. An earlier analysis of roughly 600 of the donors used high-throughput TCR beta sequencing to judge whether each TCR beta V gene segment behaved as functional or pseudogenic. Donor age, sex, ethnicity and CMV serostatus were collected together with the repertoire data. Genome-wide SNP genotypes for about 60% of the roughly 700 donors were used in a later genetic analysis, which treated that subset as a discovery cohort. Every discovery cohort repertoire had been produced on one sequencing platform. Both class I and class II loci were covered by HLA typing, at four-digit resolution. The number of typed donors differed by locus: about 620-640 for A, B, C, DRB1 and DQB1; approximately 530 for DQA1; some 610 for DPA1; and 400 to 480 for DPB1. Several DR-DQ haplotypes were handled as single units for association and clustering because linkage in the cohort was strong. On average, around 240,000 unique TCR beta nucleotide sequences were sequenced per donor among 300 to 500 genotyped donors of the cohort, with roughly 19% of those sequences being non-productive.

A remark on this clone: No cognate antigen has been identified for it. No much larger clonotype is one base removed from it; base qualities were not supplied.

The cohort was made up of 500 to 800 healthy bone marrow donors. At the time of sampling, every cohort member was nominally healthy, though immune exposures that went unrecorded were likely present. The donor tested CMV seronegative, placing the donor among the approximately 400 seronegative members of the cohort. Each donor provided a peripheral blood sample, and peripheral blood mononuclear cells were used for TCR beta sequencing. Genomic DNA was extracted from the blood cell samples with the Qiagen DNeasy Blood Extraction Kit. Library generation was performed with the immunoSEQ multiplex PCR assay. The multiplex PCR relied on a mix of 60 forward primers for TCR Vbeta segments and 13 reverse primers for TCR Jbeta segments. The CDR3 region of rearranged TCR beta genes was amplified from genomic DNA with a multiplex PCR assay. On the Illumina HiSeq System, the amplified TCR beta libraries were sequenced as 87-base-pair reads. For the original study's pipeline: In a later analysis, around 80 million unique TCR beta chains were counted across the approximately 620 repertoires, and around 10 million of these chains were shared by at least two donors. To remove PCR and sequencing errors, raw reads were error-corrected and collapsed into unique sequences using a nearest-neighbor algorithm that merged closely related sequences. CDR3 sequences were aligned to IMGT reference sequences to assign V, D and J gene segments. For a sequence to be retained, a match of at least six nucleotides to both a V gene segment and a J gene segment was required. Rearrangements were classified as productive when the CDR3 lacked stop codons and remained in frame with V and J, and all other rearrangements were classified as non-productive. CDR3 was defined according to IMGT convention as the region running from the second conserved V-encoded cysteine to the conserved J-encoded phenylalanine. In an earlier analysis of roughly 580 of the donors, sequences lacking an unambiguous match to a single V gene segment were excluded. An earlier analysis of about 600 of the donors called V segments functional above 56.7% productive rearrangements and segregating when the between-donor standard deviation exceeded 5%. A statistical classification framework was developed to diagnose cytomegalovirus status using the catalog of TCR beta chain sequences. In a later analysis, V and J genes were assigned by comparing TCR nucleotide sequences against IMGT/GENE-DB human TR gene sequences. A later analysis assigned CDR3 sequences and most-parsimonious VDJ recombination scenarios with the TCRdist pipeline. In a later analysis, each TCR beta chain was defined by its CDR3 amino acid sequence together with its V-gene family, and reads lacking a unique V-gene family were excluded. As a way to deal with suspected cross-contamination and a sequencing artifact, a later analysis dropped over 550 nucleotide sequences that were highly shared and had low generation probability. A later analysis calculated a clonal expansion index for each public chain from normalized within-repertoire ranks of inferred template counts. In a later analysis, generation probabilities were computed using a VDJ recombination model fitted to out-of-frame rearrangements, and the results were checked against IGoR. A later analysis scored TCR-TCR, TCR-HLA and TCR-CMV co-occurrence with hypergeometric tests, applying a repertoire-size bias correction to TCR pairs. To estimate false discovery rates, a later analysis permuted the HLA or CMV assignments 20 times. In a later analysis, co-occurring TCRs were grouped with DBSCAN, and TCRdist sequence similarity was added when clustering was performed within HLA-allele-positive subsets. Repertoires with fewer than 30,000 or more than 120,000 public chains were left out of co-occurrence clustering, as were five repertoires with anomalous nucleotide sharing. Held by TCRdb, this immuneACCESS table contains in-frame sequences only and omits some clones. Under half of the omission traces to an unresolved V gene where checked; the cause of the rest is unknown. The DNA was the basis for D and trimming; V, J and clone size are from that table. The sample includes about 110,000 clones, with around 80% observed a single time. In total, the top ten clones hold approximately 0.22% of the sample.

What the study reported, not specific to this receptor: A further reported finding was that TCR beta sequences accurately predicted the HLA-A and HLA-B alleles for most subjects in the first cohort. Some IMGT-functional V segments, including TRBV6-2 and TRBV6-3, could not be told apart with the 87-base-pair reads, so those segments were excluded. Specific HLA alleles were associated with 16,951 TCR beta sequences at a false discovery rate of 0.05 in a later analysis. In a later analysis, several top co-occurrence clusters were reported to appear linked to parvovirus B19, influenza, CMV and Epstein-Barr virus. Because HLA typing was missing for some donors at each locus, association tests included only the typed subset. Fewer than 20 rarely observed V segments, including chromosome 9 orphons, were excluded from the earlier analysis of just under 600 of the donors because counts were too low. According to a later analysis, TCR association rates differed among HLA loci, with DRB1 alleles showing the most associated TCRs and HLA-C alleles showing the fewest. The study listed approximately 150 TCR beta chains as associated with cytomegalovirus. An earlier analysis of roughly 570 of the donors showed that most TCR beta V segments appeared in productive rearrangements either about 87% or about 30% of the time, which broadly matched IMGT annotations. In this cohort, only TCR beta chains were sequenced, and detectable features were limited by the absence of alpha or paired-chain data. A group of highly shared sequence variants was considered likely to be a technical artifact of the sequencing pipeline. A later genetic analysis associated a missense DCLRE1C variant with V-gene and J-gene trimming of TCR beta chains, and an independent cohort replicated the association. Strong co-occurrence of HLA alleles, especially DR and DQ, made assigning TCR associations to individual alleles difficult. According to a later genetic analysis, donors in an Asian-associated ancestry cluster had fewer N-insertions in productive TCRs than the approximately 630-donor mean. For the cohort, immune exposure information was limited to CMV serostatus. Most TCR sequences were observed very rarely across donors, whereas some public TCRs were present in many individuals. A later analysis found that most CMV-associated TCR beta chains appeared HLA-restricted, with HLA associations seemingly driven largely by CMV exposure. Roughly uniform sequencing depth across donors was assumed in presence/absence analyses, although this assumption may not hold. Linkage disequilibrium might explain the correlated functional status among segregating V segments, but an unknown experimental factor could not be ruled out. Cytomegalovirus status was reported to be diagnosed by the classifier with high specificity and sensitivity in both the original and validation cohorts. In a later analysis, HLA-associated TCR beta chains showed more clonal expansion and lower generation probabilities than non-associated chains that were equally common. According to the authors, the approach could potentially be generalized to other disease states and immunological phenotypes. Three of the identified cytomegalovirus-associated TCR beta chains were confirmed in vitro to be specific for cytomegalovirus antigens.

V gives up 3 bases and J gives up 2 bases, and the segment between their germline ends measures 11 bases. Via the germline V gene, CDR1 is SGHRS and CDR2 YFSETQ. Spanning cysteine to phenylalanine, the CDR3 consists of 14 amino acids. The sequence is cut down to CDR3 DNA, 42 bases in frame from base 1. The chain links TRBV5-1 with TRBJ1-1, with no confidently assigned D gene. The TCR comes from a middle-aged man in good health and CMV-seronegative. The sequencing sample was made of PBMCs. The DNA sequence follows: TGCGCCAGCAGCTCCGAGCAAGTTAACACTGAAGCTTTCTTT. It specifies CASSSEQVNTEAFF. Extended through the reference TRBV5-1 and TRBJ1-1 proteins, this CDR3 yields the full variable domain: KAGVTQTPRYLIKTRGQQVTLSCSPISGHRSVSWYQQTPGQGLQFLFEYFSETQRNKGNFPGRFSGRQFSNSRSEMNVSTLELGDSALYLCASSSEQVNTEAFFGQGTRLTVV.